The 25 T cell receptor beta chains presented below share a single source sample, sequenced in a study of blood T cell repertoires in COVID-19. Only in-frame clones appear in the TCRdb table, and some are missing; sequencing was by immunoSEQ multiplex PCR. Among around 290,000 clones listed, around 89% were seen once. Sequences were obtained from peripheral blood. The source of these receptors is a man aged 40-49 years with acute or convalescent COVID-19.

The rearrangement uses TRBV19 and TRBJ1-3; D possibly corresponds to TRBD1 (6 bases). The CDR3 covers 13 residues. The ends were cut back, 3 bases at V and 9 bases at J, with 12 bases in the middle. In germline, CDR1 is LNHDA, CDR2 SQIVND (reference sequence). Written as DNA, the CDR3 is TGTGCCAGTAGTATGTTGGGGGCAGGCACCATATATTTT. Translated: CASSMLGAGTIYF.

This sequence joins TRBV10-3 and TRBJ1-2; the D is unclear. The CDR3 length is 14 residues. Deletions cut 6 bases from V and 0 bases from J, with 11 bases between. Germline V gives CDR1 ENHRY, CDR2 SYGVKD. DNA of the CDR3: TGTGCCATCAGGGGAGACATAGCTAACTATGGCTACACCTTC. This codes for CAIRGDIANYGYTF.

V gene TRBV21-1 combines with J gene TRBJ2-7; the table's D call TRBD2 went unverified against the DNA. TRBV21-1 is tagged as a pseudogene. This CDR3 has 13 residues. CDR3 region: CASSKALRYEQYF. The CDR3 DNA is TGTGCCAGCAGCAAAGCCTTGCGCTACGAGCAGTACTTC.

This chain connects TRBV5-8 to TRBJ1-2, with 9 bases lining up with TRBD1. The CDR3 totals 14 residues. From germline, CDR1 is SGHTS and CDR2 YDEGEE. J gave up 8 bases and V 4 bases, and 9 bases lay outside the gene matches. The CDR3 spells CASSPLGDRVGYTF. CDR3 nucleotide sequence: TGTGCCAGCAGCCCTTTGGGGGACAGGGTCGGCTACACCTTC.

The CDR3 DNA follows: TGTGCCAGCAGTTTTAGAGGACTCAACACAGATACGCAGTATTTT. Encoded protein: CASSFRGLNTDTQYF. V usage is TRBV27 and J usage is TRBJ2-3; TRBD2 might be the D (5 bases). V was trimmed by 3 bases and J by 2 bases, leaving 12 bases between them. This CDR3 has 15 residues. CDR1 and CDR2 (germline): MNHEY, SMNVEV (reference sequence).

The chain uses TRBV4-2 and TRBJ1-2; D not certain. The V end lost 4 bases, the J end lost 2 bases, and 11 bases lay between the germline ends. The CDR3 has 14 residues. CDR1 is LGHNA and CDR2 is YNFKEQ in the germline V gene. CDR3: CASSPANPNYGYTF. CDR3 in DNA: TGTGCCAGCAGCCCCGCGAATCCCAACTATGGCTACACCTTC.

V usage is TRBV6-5 and J usage is TRBJ1-2, with 9 bases matching TRBD1. The length of the CDR3 is 15 residues. Germline CDR1 MNHEY, CDR2 SVGAGI. Germline trimming cut 4 bases from V and 2 bases from J; bases unmatched to any gene: 5. CDR3 DNA sequence: TGTGCCAGCAGTTTCTACAGGGGGCCAAACTATGGCTACACCTTC. Translated: CASSFYRGPNYGYTF.

The J gene is TRBJ2-7, the V gene TRBV7-9; D is perhaps TRBD1 (5 bases). The CDR3 spans 12 residues. Trimming removed 1 base at V and 9 bases at J, with 10 bases between. Germline assignment: CDR1 SEHNR and CDR2 FQNEAQ (reference sequence). The chain's CDR3 is CASSLDGASQYF. The CDR3 DNA sequence: TGTGCCAGCAGCTTAGATGGGGCTTCGCAGTACTTC.

This CDR3 reads CASNPARGVYTDTQYF. CDR3 in DNA: TGTGCCAGCAACCCGGCGCGGGGTGTTTACACAGATACGCAGTATTTT. The V gene is TRBV2, the J gene TRBJ2-3; TRBD2 might be the D (6 bases). V was pared by 7 bases and J by 2 bases, with 19 bases between. The length of the CDR3 is 16 residues. Germline V lookup: CDR1 SNHLY, CDR2 FYNNEI.

The V gene is TRBV5-4, the J gene TRBJ2-2; 10 bases fit TRBD1. CDR3 size: 15 residues. CDR1 is SGHNT, CDR2 YYREEE, per germline (reference sequence). V dropped 4 bases and J dropped 4; count of bases not matched to a gene: 4. CDR3 nucleotides: TGTGCCAGCAGCCGACGGGACAGGGGCACCGGGGAGCTGTTTTTT. Translated, it gives CASSRRDRGTGELFF.

The V gene is TRBV6-1, the J gene TRBJ2-7; 9 bases line up with TRBD1. Germline-derived CDR1 and CDR2 are MNHNS and SASEGT. CDR3 length: 15 residues. V lost 0 bases and J lost 2; bases outside the gene matches: 2. CDR3 coding DNA: TGTGCCAGCAGTGAAGCGTGGGACAGGGCCTACGAGCAGTACTTC. Protein: CASSEAWDRAYEQYF.

The chain employs TRBV2 and TRBJ1-6, with D tentatively TRBD1 (5 bases). Trimming shortened V by 4 bases and J by 9 bases, and 16 bases separated the two germline ends. The length of the CDR3 is 15 residues. The germline V gene has CDR1 SNHLY and CDR2 FYNNEI. The CDR3 loop is CASSVSRTGGSPLHF. In nucleotides, the CDR3 is TGTGCCAGCAGTGTGAGTCGGACGGGGGGTTCACCCCTCCACTTT.

Of note for this clone: The junction differs from germline at one of its ends, possibly a read error. The chain is built from TRBV5-1 and TRBJ2-5; 10 bases fit TRBD2. The length of the CDR3 is 16 residues. Germline V gene lookup returns CDR1 SGHRS and CDR2 YFSETQ. CDR3 protein: CASCLAMVAGGETQYF. As DNA, the CDR3 is TGCGCCAGCTGCTTGGCGATGGTAGCGGGAGGAGAGACCCAGTACTTC.

Regarding this clone: In the same sample, other DNA sequences code for this CDR3. This chain uses TRBV5-1 with TRBJ1-3; 9 bases are shared with TRBD1. Trimming cost V 4 bases and J 7 bases; bases outside gene matches: 6. The CDR3 is made up of 14 amino acids. Germline lookup yields CDR1 SGHRS and CDR2 YFSETQ. CDR3 sequence reads: CASSEQGAGNTIYF. In nucleotides, the CDR3 is TGCGCCAGCAGCGAACAGGGGGCGGGGAACACCATATATTTT.

The chain uses TRBV6-1 and TRBJ1-1, with TRBD1 as a possible D gene (6 bases). This CDR3 has 13 amino acids. Trimming pared 1 base from V and 6 bases from J, leaving 9 bases between. Germline V gene sequence: CDR1 MNHNS, CDR2 SASEGT. For the CDR3, the DNA is TGTGCCAGCAGTGAAGAAGGGGGGGCTGAAGCTTTCTTT. Residues: CASSEEGGAEAFF.

This chain connects TRBV4-1 to TRBJ2-1, with D perhaps matching TRBD1 (7 bases). CDR3 length: 13 amino acids. The V end lost 3 bases, the J end lost 15 bases, and 18 bases lay between the germline ends. CDR1 MGHRA and CDR2 YSYEKL come from the germline V gene. The CDR3 DNA follows: TGCGCCAGCAGCCATGAGGTGGAGGGGGCTCCGTTCTTC. Amino acid sequence: CASSHEVEGAPFF.

The chain links TRBV2 to TRBJ2-1, with 10 bases fitting TRBD1. The CDR3 length is 17 residues. The germline gives CDR1 SNHLY, CDR2 FYNNEI. Trimming removed 4 bases from V and 7 bases from J; junction bases left unmatched: 13. CDR3 sequence (DNA): TGTGCCAGCAGTGGGGGCCTAGGGACAGGGGATAGGAATGAGCAGTTCTTC. As protein: CASSGGLGTGDRNEQFF.

The J gene is TRBJ2-3, the V gene TRBV9, with D perhaps TRBD2 (6 bases). The germline V gene encodes CDR1 SGDLS and CDR2 YYNGEE. V was clipped by 0 bases and J by 2 bases, with 13 bases between them. The CDR3 is made up of 16 amino acids. The CDR3 is CASSVGGSGYTDTQYF. The CDR3 DNA reads as TGTGCCAGCAGCGTAGGCGGTAGCGGATACACAGATACGCAGTATTTT.

This chain links TRBV5-1 with TRBJ2-7; D is unclear. Germline CDR1 reads SGHRS; CDR2 reads YFSETQ. The CDR3 sequence is 13 residues long. Trimming removed 0 bases at V and 3 bases at J, with 7 bases between. As DNA, the CDR3 is TGCGCCAGCAGCTTGGTCCCAATCTACGAGCAGTACTTC. It is translated as CASSLVPIYEQYF.

The CDR3 coding sequence is TGTGCCAGCAATTCGGGGGAGTTCCACGAGCAGTACTTC. Amino acid sequence: CASNSGEFHEQYF. V is TRBV6-5 and J is TRBJ2-7; D is possibly TRBD2 (6 bases). The V and J ends lost 7 bases and 5 bases respectively, with 15 bases between them. There are 13 residues in the CDR3. The V gene's germline CDR1 is MNHEY and CDR2 SVGAGI.

J is TRBJ2-1 and V is TRBV9; D may be TRBD1 (6 bases). V was shortened by 2 bases and J by 3 bases, with 12 bases between the two germline ends. Germline loops: CDR1 SGDLS, CDR2 YYNGEE. The CDR3 has 15 residues. This CDR3 is CASSVGAGIYNEQFF. The CDR3 DNA sequence: TGTGCCAGCAGCGTGGGGGCAGGGATCTACAATGAGCAGTTCTTC.

The gene calls are TRBV11-2 and TRBJ1-6; TRBD1 aligns across 7 bases. CDR1 is SGHAT and CDR2 is FQNNGV in the germline V gene. V lost 2 bases to trimming and J lost 9 bases; unmatched junction nucleotides: 7. The CDR3 contains 15 residues. The CDR3 protein is CASSLRGLSGSPLHF. The CDR3 DNA follows: TGTGCCAGCAGCTTAAGGGGGCTTTCGGGTTCACCCCTCCACTTT.

V gene TRBV13 combines with J gene TRBJ1-1; 7 nucleotides match TRBD1. This CDR3 is built from 16 residues. CDR1 PRHDT and CDR2 FYEKMQ come from the germline V gene (reference sequence). V trimming: 5 bases; J trimming: 1 base; junction bases outside the gene matches: 10. CDR3 sequence (DNA): TGTGCCAGCAGCCCCACGAGGGGGCTGCAGAACACTGAAGCTTTCTTT. It encodes CASSPTRGLQNTEAFF. The entire variable domain, with the rest obtained from reference TRBV13 and TRBJ1-1, is as follows: AAGVIQSPRHLIKEKRETATLKCYPIPRHDTVYWYQQGPGQDPQFLISFYEKMQSDKGSIPDRFSAQQFSDYHSELNMSSLELGDSALYFCASSPTRGLQNTEAFFGQGTRLTVV.

The chain carries TRBV5-4 and TRBJ1-2; TRBD1 might be the D (5 bases). Deletions cut 1 base from V and 6 bases from J, with 10 bases between. The CDR3 totals 13 residues. Per the germline V gene, CDR1 is SGHNT and CDR2 is YYREEE (reference sequence). In nucleotides, the CDR3 is TGTGCCAGCAGCTTGACGTCAGGGAATGGCTACACCTTC. Translated, it gives CASSLTSGNGYTF.

The chain joins TRBV6-5 to TRBJ1-1, with D uncertain. CDR1 and CDR2 (germline): MNHEY, SVGAGI. Between the trimmed V and J ends, which lost 2 bases and 6 bases, there was a span of 13 bases. The CDR3 is 14 amino acids. The CDR3 DNA reads as TGTGCCAGCAGTTACGTCGCCCCCGGGTCTGAAGCTTTCTTT. Translated: CASSYVAPGSEAFF.